The clone carrying this TCR beta chain has just one count. Genomic DNA per cell subset filled all wells of several immunoSEQ plates. Some 29,000 T cell genomes (approximately 180 ng DNA) went into each sorted-subset replicate. Authors' processing steps: Owing to the provision of junction-only sequences devoid of quality scores by immunoSEQ, filtering differed. Assay used: immunoSEQ multiplex PCR; TCRdb lists only in-frame clones, some missing. V and J calls plus clone size are reproduced from that table; the DNA served to infer D and trimming. The sample consists of some 360,000 clones, 70% to 75% of them appearing once. The entry originates in a study of shared clonotypes between healthy human individuals. The material sequenced was memory CD4+ T cells sorted from blood. Subset: CD45RA-negative fraction. The sequence was obtained from a man between 25 and 39 years old in good health.

Written as DNA, the CDR3 is TGTGCCAGCAGAAGTAGGACATTCGGGGAGCTGTTTTTT. It encodes CASRSRTFGELFF. The chain is built from TRBV5-6 and TRBJ2-2; possibly TRBD1 for D (5 bases). Germline CDR1 reads SGHDT; CDR2 reads YYEEEE. The CDR3 consists of 13 residues. Trimming shortened V by 5 bases and J by 7 bases, and 12 bases separated the two germline ends.